Below, 26 T cell receptor beta chains from the same sample are listed, as sequenced in a study of cytomegalovirus exposure and HLA in healthy donors (dated by TCRdb to the late 2010s). The library relied on the immunoSEQ multiplex PCR assay. A mixture of 60 forward primers for TCR Vbeta segments and 13 reverse primers for TCR Jbeta segments was used in the multiplex PCR. Entries here come from immuneACCESS through TCRdb and include only in-frame sequences with V and J called. Some clones fail to appear in such tables; in the studies checked, an unresolved V gene covers under half of the shortfall, and the cause of the remainder is unknown. In all, the sample holds roughly 130,000 clones, and roughly 83% of those were seen once. In total, the top ten clones hold approximately 2% of the sample. Material for sequencing was PBMCs. Receptor source: a man between 18 and 35 years old in good health and CMV-seronegative.

The chain combines TRBV4-3 with TRBJ2-7, with D tentatively TRBD2 (6 bases). Trimming took off 4 bases at V and 4 bases at J, with 17 bases between the two ends. Per germline, CDR1 LGHNA and CDR2 YSLEER. CDR3 length: 15 residues. The CDR3 sequence: CASSPQVTGEYEQYF. CDR3 sequence (DNA): TGCGCCAGCAGCCCCCAAGTGACGGGAGAGTACGAGCAGTACTTC.

The sample holds a few counts of this clone. The J gene is TRBJ1-3, the V gene TRBV7-2; 7 nucleotides line up with TRBD1. V shed 5 bases, J shed 8 bases, and the junction held 12 bases outside the gene matches. The germline CDR1 and CDR2 sequences are SGHTA and FQGNSA. The CDR3 runs 15 residues. DNA for the CDR3: TGTGCCAGCAGCATAACAGGGGTTATTTTGGACACCATATATTTT. It yields the protein CASSITGVILDTIYF.

The CDR3 reads CASSLSGGHGNSQPQHF. The CDR3 DNA sequence: TGTGCCAGCAGTTTATCTGGTGGACATGGAAATAGTCAGCCCCAGCATTTT. The chain joins TRBV27 to TRBJ1-5; D might be TRBD1 (5 bases). CDR1 and CDR2 (germline): MNHEY, SMNVEV (reference sequence). There are 17 residues in the CDR3. Trimming took 0 bases from V and 6 from J, leaving 18 bases between them.

This chain connects TRBV7-2 to TRBJ1-5; D call uncertain. V dropped 1 base and J dropped 1 base, with 5 bases sitting between them. The CDR3 consists of 14 residues. Germline V gene data show CDR1 as SGHTA and CDR2 as FQGNSA. CDR3: CASSLGRSNQPQHF. CDR3 in DNA: TGTGCCAGCAGCTTAGGGAGGAGCAATCAGCCCCAGCATTTT.

The rearrangement uses TRBV28 and TRBJ1-1; a possible D gene is TRBD1 (6 bases). The CDR3 consists of 16 residues. CDR1 MDHEN and CDR2 SYDVKM come from the germline V gene. The V gene lost 2 bases and the J gene lost 1 base, with 14 bases spanning the gap. The CDR3 nucleotides read TGTGCCAGCAGTTTAGGATCGGGGGGCAGGAACACTGAAGCTTTCTTT. Protein: CASSLGSGGRNTEAFF.

The V gene is TRBV10-2, the J gene TRBJ2-3; D is ambiguous. This CDR3 has 12 amino acids. Germline V gives CDR1 WSHSY, CDR2 SAAADI. V lost 0 bases to trimming and J lost 5 bases, with 3 bases between them. CDR3 nucleotide sequence: TGCGCCAGCAGTGAGTCCGGAGATACGCAGTATTTT. The encoded protein is CASSESGDTQYF.

The V call is TRBV30, the J call TRBJ2-1, with a weak D call TRBD1 (5 bases). The CDR3 loop spans 13 amino acids. V was trimmed by 4 bases and J by 2 bases, leaving 9 bases between them. The germline V gene encodes CDR1 GTSNPN and CDR2 SVGIG (reference sequence). The CDR3 nucleotides are TGTGCCTGGAACGGCAGGGCCTACAATGAGCAGTTCTTC. Protein sequence: CAWNGRAYNEQFF. Together with reference TRBV30 and TRBJ2-1, the CDR3 gives the full variable domain: SQTIHQWPATLVQPVGSPLSLECTVEGTSNPNLYWYRQAAGRGLQLLFYSVGIGQISSEVPQNLSASRPQDRQFILSSKKLLLSDSGFYLCAWNGRAYNEQFFGPGTRLTVL.

As regards this clone: The sample contains more than one DNA sequence encoding this CDR3. The chain is built from TRBV15 and TRBJ1-1; D is ambiguous. CDR3 size: 15 residues. Germline CDR1 is LNHNV and CDR2 is YYDKDF (reference sequence). V gave up 0 bases and J gave up 10 bases, with 18 bases separating them. The CDR3, as DNA: TGTGCCACCAGCAGAGAGCTAGATCCGTTCGTCTTAGCTTTCTTT. Translation gives CATSRELDPFVLAFF.

The chain employs TRBV7-7 and TRBJ2-5; no clear D gene. V lost 1 base to trimming and J lost 2 bases, with 5 bases between them. The CDR3 sequence is 13 residues long. The germline gives CDR1 SSHAT, CDR2 FNYEAQ (reference sequence). CDR3 DNA: TGTGCCAGCAGCTTAGACAGACAAGAGACCCAGTACTTC. Amino acids: CASSLDRQETQYF.

As regards this clone: Compared with germline, one end of the junction differs, possibly owing to a read error. The chain couples TRBV6-1 to TRBJ2-7; 9 bases are a match to TRBD2. The CDR3 has 14 amino acids. Germline assignment: CDR1 MNHNS and CDR2 SASEGT. The CDR3 protein is CASTGLASAYDQYF. Written as DNA, the CDR3 is TGTGCCAGCACCGGACTAGCGTCTGCCTACGATCAGTACTTC.

The chain employs TRBV11-3 and TRBJ1-1, with TRBD1 matching over 7 bases. The CDR3 has 15 residues. Germline V gene sequence: CDR1 SGHNT, CDR2 YENEEA. V shed 1 base and J 12 bases; nucleotides not matched to a gene: 14. CDR3 loop: CASSLGGTDRRETFF. DNA of the CDR3: TGTGCCAGCAGCTTAGGAGGAACGGACAGGAGAGAAACTTTCTTT.

J is TRBJ2-7 and V is TRBV18; TRBD2 might be the D (6 bases). CDR1 and CDR2 (germline): KGHSH, LQKENI. Deletions cut 6 bases from V and 3 bases from J, with 15 bases between. There are 14 residues in the CDR3. In nucleotides, the CDR3 is TGTGCCAGCTCCGGGGGAGCGGGTAGCTACGAGCAGTACTTC. It codes for CASSGGAGSYEQYF. The whole variable domain, remainder taken from reference TRBV18 and TRBJ2-7, is NAGVMQNPRHLVRRRGQEARLRCSPMKGHSHVYWYRQLPEEGLKFMVYLQKENIIDESGMPKERFSAEFPKEGPSILRIQQVVRGDSAAYFCASSGGAGSYEQYFGPGTRLTVT.

The CDR3 bases are TGTGCCAGCAGTTCTCCTACAGGGGGCTACGCCGGGGAGCTGTTTTTT. It encodes CASSSPTGGYAGELFF. The chain recombines TRBV25-1 with TRBJ2-2; 9 nucleotides agree with TRBD1. Germline V lookup: CDR1 MGHDK, CDR2 SYGVNS. V trimming: 5 bases; J trimming: 6 bases; junction bases outside the gene matches: 10. The length of the CDR3 is 16 residues.

The J gene is TRBJ2-5, the V gene TRBV4-2; TRBD1 aligns across 7 bases. Trimming at V came to 0 bases and at J to 5 bases, leaving 3 bases not matched to a gene. In germline, CDR1 is LGHNA, CDR2 YNFKEQ. The CDR3 loop spans 14 amino acids. Written as DNA, the CDR3 is TGTGCCAGCAGCCAAGACGGCAGGGGGGAGACCCAGTACTTC. It encodes CASSQDGRGETQYF.

The chain has TRBV5-6 and TRBJ1-1; 7 nucleotides match TRBD1. Germline CDR1 reads SGHDT; CDR2 reads YYEEEE. With 0 bases clipped from V and 11 bases from J, the junction kept 10 bases outside the gene matches. The CDR3 totals 14 residues. The CDR3 is CASSLGGTDSVAFF. The CDR3 DNA is TGTGCCAGCAGCTTGGGCGGGACAGATAGCGTGGCTTTCTTT.

The chain links TRBV11-2 to TRBJ2-6; tentative D call: TRBD2 (5 bases). The V and J ends lost 6 bases and 1 base respectively, with 16 bases between them. The CDR3 is 17 amino acids. Germline V gene data show CDR1 as SGHAT and CDR2 as FQNNGV. In DNA, the CDR3 is TGTGCCAGCAGAGCTATCCCGGGGAAGTCTGGGGCCAACGTCCTGACTTTC. Protein product: CASRAIPGKSGANVLTF.

The chain combines TRBV19 with TRBJ2-2, with TRBD2 matching 13 bases. Trimming took 3 bases from V and 8 from J; bases not matched to a gene: 9. This CDR3 contains 17 residues. The germline gives CDR1 LNHDA, CDR2 SQIVND (reference sequence). The CDR3 DNA reads TGTGCCAGTAGTATTACGGGGACTAGCGGGATACTTGGGGAGCTGTTTTTT. Residues: CASSITGTSGILGELFF.

V and J are TRBV5-1 and TRBJ2-3, with D possibly being TRBD2 (5 bases). The CDR3 contains 13 residues. In germline, CDR1 is SGHRS, CDR2 YFSETQ. Trimming removed 5 bases from V and 0 bases from J, with 7 bases in between. The CDR3 loop reads CASSSGSTDTQYF. As DNA, the CDR3 is TGCGCCAGCAGTTCGGGGAGCACAGATACGCAGTATTTT.

Only a few counts were recorded for this clone. The rearrangement links TRBV5-1 to TRBJ1-1; no definite D call. Germline lookup yields CDR1 SGHRS and CDR2 YFSETQ. Trimming removed 0 bases from V and 0 bases from J, with 3 bases in between. The CDR3 runs 13 residues. The CDR3 reads CASSLAVNTEAFF. CDR3 bases: TGCGCCAGCAGCTTGGCAGTGAACACTGAAGCTTTCTTT.

V usage is TRBV28 and J usage is TRBJ1-6; 9 positions match TRBD1. This CDR3 has 13 amino acids. Germline V gives CDR1 MDHEN, CDR2 SYDVKM. V lost 8 bases, J lost 5 bases, and 1 base stayed unmatched. CDR3 amino acids: CASRTGDNSPLHF. As DNA, the CDR3 is TGTGCCAGCCGGACAGGGGATAATTCACCCCTCCACTTT.

The chain couples TRBV5-1 to TRBJ2-7, with D maybe TRBD1 (5 bases). CDR1 is SGHRS, CDR2 YFSETQ, per germline. V dropped 3 bases and J dropped 3 bases, with 7 bases sitting between them. The CDR3 loop spans 12 amino acids. CDR3 DNA sequence: TGCGCCAGCAGCTCAGACAGCTACGAGCAGTACTTC. Protein: CASSSDSYEQYF.

The chain's CDR3 is CAWSSTGTRLNEQFF. CDR3 DNA sequence: TGTGCCTGGAGTTCCACCGGGACTAGACTCAATGAGCAGTTCTTC. The chain links TRBV30 to TRBJ2-1; 8 bases map to TRBD2. Germline V lookup: CDR1 GTSNPN, CDR2 SVGIG (reference sequence). V lost 2 bases to trimming and J lost 6 bases; unmatched junction nucleotides: 9. The CDR3 spans 15 residues.

V usage is TRBV5-1 and J usage is TRBJ1-3; D might be TRBD1 (6 bases). The germline gives CDR1 SGHRS, CDR2 YFSETQ. The V gene lost 4 bases and the J gene lost 2 bases, with 13 bases spanning the gap. CDR3 length equals 15 residues. CDR3 sequence reads: CASSPQGPPGNTIYF. Here the CDR3 DNA reads TGCGCCAGCAGCCCCCAGGGGCCGCCTGGAAACACCATATATTTT.

The V call is TRBV28, the J call TRBJ2-3; possibly TRBD1 for D (6 bases). Germline V gene data show CDR1 as MDHEN and CDR2 as SYDVKM. The CDR3 loop spans 16 amino acids. V lost 6 bases and J lost 0, with 16 bases in between. The CDR3 loop reads CASRGQPISSTDTQYF. Here the CDR3 DNA reads TGTGCCAGCAGAGGACAGCCCATTTCTAGCACAGATACGCAGTATTTT.

V is TRBV4-2 and J is TRBJ1-2; D is perhaps TRBD1 (6 bases). The CDR3 covers 14 residues. Per the germline V gene, CDR1 is LGHNA and CDR2 is YNFKEQ. Trimming took 2 bases from V and 2 from J, leaving 9 bases between them. CDR3 in amino acids: CASSQPDRNYGYTF. In DNA form, the CDR3 reads TGTGCCAGCAGCCAACCTGACAGGAACTATGGCTACACCTTC.

The V gene is TRBV11-2, the J gene TRBJ2-5; tentative D call: TRBD2 (7 bases). The CDR3 loop spans 15 amino acids. The V gene lost 4 bases and the J gene lost 5 bases, with 17 bases spanning the gap. The germline V gene has CDR1 SGHAT and CDR2 FQNNGV. The CDR3 region is CASSSWGGGHETQYF. CDR3 sequence (DNA): TGTGCCAGCAGCTCATGGGGAGGGGGGCACGAGACCCAGTACTTC.